Sequencing of this T cell receptor beta chain was carried out in a study of early T cells in non-severe SARS-CoV-2 infection. Overall study context: Sequencing of bulk RNA from unsorted whole blood was done, without chain pairing.

This clonotype was counted many times. The V gene's germline CDR1 is GTSNPN and CDR2 SVGIG (reference sequence). The CDR3 covers 15 residues. Trimming took 3 bases from V and 7 from J, leaving 16 bases between them. The library protocol tagged individual cDNA molecules with unique molecular identifiers. TCRdb called the 5' RACE reads again in MiXCR, with one record for every CDR3 protein. This table has approximately 69,000 distinct CDR3 sequences, about 11% appearing once. The receptor comes from an adult who was a healthcare worker with PCR-confirmed SARS-CoV-2 infection or an uninfected control (not recorded which). Sequencing was carried out using whole blood. The gene calls are TRBV30 and TRBJ1-6; possibly TRBD1 for D (5 bases). The CDR3, as DNA: TGTGCCTGGAGACCACAGGCACTCGGGAATTCACCCCTCCACTTT. Amino acid sequence: CAWRPQALGNSPLHF.